Here is one T cell receptor beta chain with its context. What this receptor recognizes is not known. It has no much larger one-base neighbor in the sample; base qualities were not kept. Participants in the prospective study were enrolled through a virtual design, were aged roughly 18 to 95 years, and lived in about 25 United States geographic areas. In the prospective study, cohorts were assigned on the basis of participant-reported clinical history obtained from a screening survey and a study questionnaire. Exposed participants were defined as having been in contact with someone with a PCR-confirmed or clinician-diagnosed COVID-19 case within 2 weeks of study entry. Each participant in the prospective study had whole blood, serum and a nasopharyngeal or oropharyngeal swab collected by mobile phlebotomists. Prospective study participants could optionally give additional blood draws and questionnaires over a roughly two-month period. Prospective study blood samples were shipped either frozen or at room temperature before DNA extraction.

This entry comes from a study of blood T cell repertoires in COVID-19 (TCRdb year 2020). With regard to the full study: Samples covering the acute and convalescent phases of COVID-19 were provided by collaborators in the United States, Italy and Spain. The material from the prospective study consisted of cDNA or gDNA derived from T cells, B-cell-depleted T cells, or PBMCs. Subjects who had been exposed to COVID-19, were actively infected with it, or had recovered from it provided the deeply sampled blood TCRbeta repertoires that made up the dataset. The repertoires were released in a freely available public database meant as a resource for research on the immune response to SARS-CoV-2. The samples were drawn from two sources: the first 160 participants of the ongoing ImmuneRACE study, and 1,000 to 1,500 subjects contributed by 6 global collaborators. Sample metadata almost always included a de-identified subject ID, COVID-19 status, age in years and sex. Where available, HLA class I and class II types were taken from metadata supplied by the sample provider and were not determined by assay-based typing.

TCRbeta CDR3 regions were amplified from genomic DNA using the immunoSEQ Assay, a bias-controlled multiplex PCR. The source study handled its data this way. Within the assay, amplification of reference gene primers was used to estimate how many nucleated cells each sample contained. Sequence reads were collapsed and filtered to measure the absolute abundance of every unique TCRbeta CDR3 rearrangement. For each sample, productive Simpson clonality was calculated by taking the square root of Simpson's diversity index across productive rearrangements. TCRdb retrieved this table from immuneACCESS and kept in-frame rearrangements only. Not all clones are present; in checked studies, unresolved V genes account for under half, and no reason is known for the remainder. The DNA was the basis for D and trimming; V, J and clone size are from that table. This sample is represented by 250,000 or so clones; 80% to 95% of them were singletons. Roughly 2.9% of the sample rests with the top ten.

Counted from cysteine to phenylalanine, this CDR3 has 16 amino acids. The entry retains the CDR3 DNA only, 48 bases that are in frame from base 1. Ends trimmed: V by 1 base, J by 8 bases; bases unmatched to a gene: 10. According to the germline V gene (reference sequence), CDR1 reads LGHDT and CDR2 reads YNNKEL. Overall study results and their limits: The amount of clinical and demographic metadata varied by source and participant and was provided uncurated.

The clonotype was recovered from a man aged 40-50 years who had been exposed to COVID-19. The sequencing sample was made of PBMCs or T cells enriched from blood (not recorded which). The sequence links TRBV3-1 (or the pseudogene TRBV3-2) to TRBJ1-2; TRBD1 agrees with 10 junctional bases. The CDR3: CASSQARDRGYGGYTF. The sequenced DNA is TGTGCCAGCAGCCAAGCCCGGGACAGGGGCTATGGAGGCTACACCTTC.